The clone carrying this T cell receptor beta chain rates as medium-sized. Antigen: not known. This specimen comes from a study of spatial heterogeneity in lung cancer. About the study: For tumor regions, TCR transcript counts showed a strong correlation with a T cell module score derived from matched bulk RNA-seq. Averaged across combinations, each unique TCR and UMI pairing appeared more than ten times in raw reads, which were uncorrected. Study-level points and caveats: Intratumoral expanded alpha and beta TCR counts were found to track tumor mutation counts.

Germline V gene data show CDR1 as SGDLS and CDR2 as YYNGEE. The length of the CDR3 is 17 residues. Trimming removed 0 bases from V and 0 bases from J; junction bases left unmatched: 8. Time point in this sample: sample taken at primary tumor resection. Whole RNA from tumor, nontumor lung or frozen PBMC was sequenced unsorted. MiXCR, applied by TCRdb to the 5' RACE reads, yields one record per CDR3 protein. The sample lists about 5,100 distinct CDR3 sequences, 7% to 8.5% occurring once. Sequenced here: lung tumor tissue, sampled at surgery. This chain uses TRBV9 with TRBJ2-5; 7 bases align to TRBD1. This TCR was recovered from a male donor with early-stage non-small cell lung cancer. CDR3 sequence (DNA): TGTGCCAGCAGCGTAGCCCTCGGACAGGCGCACCAAGAGACCCAGTACTTC. It codes for CASSVALGQAHQETQYF.